These T cell receptor beta chains were read from a single sample in a study of cytomegalovirus exposure and HLA in healthy donors. Some clones are missing from TCRdb's copy, which holds only in-frame ones; the method was immunoSEQ multiplex PCR. Among 150,000 to 160,000 clones, approximately 80% were seen once, and the ten largest hold roughly 13%. Sequenced sample: PBMCs. Every receptor here comes from a man younger than 45 in good health and CMV-seropositive. CDR3s include the opening cysteine and the closing phenylalanine or tryptophan. D genes are given only for firm matches. Not every row has a clone size; where given, it reads once, few, many or a size class.

NA	TRBV6-5	few	TRBJ1-5	15	CASRRSAGVEQPQHF	TGTGCCAGCAGGAGGTCGGCGGGGGTAGAGCAGCCCCAGCATTTT
NA	TRBV7-3	NA	TRBJ2-3	15	CASSPGGGSTDTQYF	TGTGCCAGCAGCCCCGGAGGTGGGAGCACAGATACGCAGTATTTT
TRBD2	TRBV7-2	NA	TRBJ2-7	14	CASSLVGGPSQQYF	TGTGCCAGCAGCTTAGTGGGAGGGCCTAGTCAGCAGTACTTC
NA	TRBV27	NA	TRBJ1-1	14	CASSISVGVTEAFF	TGTGCCAGCAGTATAAGCGTAGGTGTCACTGAAGCTTTCTTT
NA	TRBV28	NA	TRBJ2-1	12	CASSLRGFEQFF	TGTGCCAGCAGTTTAAGAGGGTTTGAGCAGTTCTTC
NA	TRBV28	NA	TRBJ2-7	13	CASSLGAYYEQYF	TGTGCCAGCAGTTTAGGGGCATACTACGAGCAGTACTTC
TRBD1	TRBV25-1	few	TRBJ2-5	16	CASSELGDRGGETQYF	TGTGCCAGCAGTGAACTAGGGGACAGGGGCGGAGAGACCCAGTACTTC
NA	TRBV4-2	once	TRBJ2-2	14	CASSRSGNTGELFF	TGTGCCAGCAGCCGAAGCGGGAACACCGGGGAGCTGTTTTTT
NA	TRBV20-1	NA	TRBJ1-1	11	CSARSRAKAFF	TGCAGTGCTAGATCCAGGGCAAAAGCTTTCTTT
TRBD2	TRBV7-2	few	TRBJ2-7	15	CASSWTSTEPYEQYF	TGTGCCAGCAGCTGGACTAGCACGGAACCCTACGAGCAGTACTTC
TRBD1	TRBV6-6	NA	TRBJ2-7	15	CASSRARQGLDEQYF	TGTGCCAGCAGTCGGGCACGACAGGGGCTCGACGAGCAGTACTTC
NA	TRBV6-6	NA	TRBJ2-5	13	CASSPGLQETQYF	TGTGCCAGCAGTCCAGGACTCCAAGAGACCCAGTACTTC
NA	TRBV19	NA	TRBJ1-2	14	CASSMRSQGKGYTF	TGTGCCAGTAGTATGAGGAGTCAGGGGAAGGGCTACACCTTC
NA	TRBV19	once	TRBJ1-5	15	CASSIGQYSNQPQHF	TGTGCCAGTAGTATTGGACAGTATAGCAATCAGCCCCAGCATTTT
TRBD1	TRBV12-5	NA	TRBJ2-3	19	CASGLVQTGGEGSTDTQYF	TGTGCTAGTGGTTTGGTACAGACAGGGGGCGAGGGAAGCACAGATACGCAGTATTTT
NA	TRBV5-5	NA	TRBJ2-1	12	CASSFSSREQFF	TGTGCCAGCAGCTTTTCATCGCGTGAGCAGTTCTTC
TRBD1	TRBV11-2	NA	TRBJ1-2	15	CASNSPGQGPHGYTF	TGTGCCAGCAACTCGCCGGGACAGGGACCTCATGGCTACACCTTC
TRBD2	TRBV28	few	TRBJ2-7	14	CASSLQGLGHEQYF	TGTGCCAGCAGTTTACAGGGACTAGGTCACGAGCAGTACTTC
NA	TRBV5-1	NA	TRBJ2-1	15	CASSLMGTENNEQFF	TGCGCCAGCAGCTTGATGGGTACAGAGAACAATGAGCAGTTCTTC
TRBD1	TRBV25-1	NA	TRBJ1-6	17	CASSDRSRGSRNSPLHF	TGTGCCAGCAGTGATCGGAGCAGGGGGTCCCGGAATTCACCCCTCCACTTT
NA	TRBV25-1	NA	TRBJ2-6	15	CASMVGGSGANVLTF	TGTGCCAGCATGGTCGGGGGCTCTGGGGCCAACGTCCTGACTTTC
NA	TRBV9	NA	TRBJ1-1	14	CASSVGGVGTEAFF	TGTGCCAGCAGCGTAGGCGGGGTAGGTACTGAAGCTTTCTTT
NA	TRBV9	NA	TRBJ1-3	13	CASRRDSGNTIYF	TGTGCCAGCAGGCGGGACTCTGGAAACACCATATATTTT
NA	TRBV11-2	once	TRBJ1-5	15	CASSFRLNSNQPQHF	TGTGCCAGCAGCTTCAGGCTTAATAGCAATCAGCCCCAGCATTTT
TRBD2	TRBV2	NA	TRBJ2-1	15	CASNLAGVSYNEQFF	TGTGCCAGCAACCTAGCGGGAGTCTCCTACAATGAGCAGTTCTTC
TRBD2	TRBV30	NA	TRBJ2-1	14	CALRRLAGYNEQFF	TGTGCCTTGAGGCGACTAGCGGGATACAATGAGCAGTTCTTC
NA	TRBV6-5	NA	TRBJ1-6	14	CASKRVSYNSPLHF	TGTGCCAGCAAGAGGGTGTCCTATAATTCACCCCTCCACTTT
TRBD1	TRBV14	NA	TRBJ2-2	21	CASSQFPGQHSDLSNTGELFF	TGTGCCAGCAGCCAATTCCCGGGACAGCACAGCGACCTATCTAACACCGGGGAGCTGTTTTTT
TRBD2	TRBV28	NA	TRBJ2-1	16	CASSPTLAGGPNEQFF	TGTGCCAGCAGCCCTACCCTAGCGGGAGGGCCCAATGAGCAGTTCTTC
TRBD1	TRBV28	NA	TRBJ2-1	14	CASSFGTGGNEQFF	TGTGCCAGCAGTTTCGGGACAGGGGGCAATGAGCAGTTCTTC
TRBD1	TRBV9	NA	TRBJ2-7	16	CASSPGGTGGFYEQYF	TGTGCCAGCAGCCCGGGAGGTACAGGGGGCTTCTACGAGCAGTACTTC
TRBD2	TRBV6-5	NA	TRBJ2-3	14	CATRGGLGTDTQYF	TGTGCCACACGGGGGGGCTTGGGCACAGATACGCAGTATTTT
TRBD2	TRBV27	NA	TRBJ2-1	14	CASSRASGDNEQFF	TGTGCCAGCAGTCGGGCTAGCGGAGACAATGAGCAGTTCTTC
NA	TRBV9	few	TRBJ2-1	13	CASSPQTYNEQFF	TGTGCCAGCAGCCCTCAGACTTACAATGAGCAGTTCTTC
NA	TRBV6-5	NA	TRBJ2-7	11	CASTRDKEQYF	TGTGCCAGCACACGGGATAAAGAGCAGTACTTC
NA	TRBV28	NA	TRBJ2-1	12	CASKWAANEQFF	TGTGCCAGCAAGTGGGCAGCAAATGAGCAGTTCTTC
TRBD2	TRBV6-6	NA	TRBJ2-7	14	CASRASGSSYEQYF	TGTGCCAGCAGGGCTAGCGGGAGCTCCTACGAGCAGTACTTC